Presented here are 29 T cell receptor beta chains from one specimen sequenced in a study of Tregs in tolerant kidney transplant recipients. Here immunoSEQ multiplex PCR was the method, and the copy in TCRdb shows in-frame clones only, minus some. This repertoire comprises about 30,000 clones; its ten largest clones make up 13% to 15%. The sample was CD8+ T cells from blood, taken before the transplant. The receptor source for this set is a human donor who received a combined kidney and bone marrow transplant.

CDR3 in amino acids: CASSIWSDTEAFF. The DNA read from the CDR3 is TGTGCCAGTAGTATCTGGAGCGACACTGAA. V is TRBV19 and J is TRBJ1-1; no reliable D call. The read ends 3 residues early relative to the CDR3; the germline J gene fills the gap. Germline CDR1 reads LNHDA; CDR2 reads SQIVND (reference sequence). Trimming removed 3 bases from V and 3 bases from J, with 8 bases in between. The CDR3 runs 13 residues.

As concerns this clone: The junction departs from the called germline gene at one end, perhaps through a read error. The read terminates 3 residues before the CDR3 end, so the remaining end is supplied by the germline J gene. The rearrangement uses TRBV4-2 and TRBJ2-3, with D perhaps TRBD2 (5 bases). The CDR3 totals 16 residues. Germline CDR1 and CDR2: LGHNA and YNFKEQ. CDR3 residues: CASSQGAGSSTDTQYF. The DNA read from the CDR3 is TGCGCCAGCAGCCAAGGCGCGGGCTCTAGCACAGATACG.

Of note for this clone: Read coverage stops 3 residues before the CDR3 terminus; the germline J gene supplies the remainder. V and J are TRBV5-8 and TRBJ1-2, with 9 nucleotides matching TRBD1. Losses at the gene ends were 0 bases for V and 7 bases for J; bases not matched to a gene: 4. The CDR3 has 14 amino acids. Per germline, CDR1 SGHTS and CDR2 YDEGEE. CDR3: CASSLGQGVLGYTF. Incomplete CDR3 DNA: TGTGCCAGCAGCTTGGGACAGGGGGTCCTTGGC.

For this clone: The read finishes 3 residues shy of the CDR3 end, and the germline J gene is used to complete it. The chain couples TRBV7-2 to TRBJ1-2; D might be TRBD1 (5 bases). The V gene's germline CDR1 is SGHTA and CDR2 FQGNSA. V gave up 3 bases and J gave up 1 base, with 12 bases separating them. The CDR3 has 15 amino acids. The CDR3 sequence is CASSFSGGLNYGYTF. CDR3 bases read: TGTGCCAGCAGCTTTTCCGGGGGACTTAACTATGGC.

As regards this clone: The read ends 3 residues before the CDR3 terminus; that terminus is restored from the germline J gene. The chain joins TRBV20-1 to TRBJ2-5, with TRBD1 matching over 9 bases. The J segment lost 4 bases and the V segment lost 1 base, leaving 4 bases of the junction unmatched. Germline assignment: CDR1 DFQATT and CDR2 SNEGSKA (reference sequence). The CDR3 contains 14 residues. Incomplete CDR3 DNA: TGCAGTGCTAGAGTTCTACAGGGGGCAGAGACC. This encodes CSARVLQGAET. The CDR3 as a whole reads CSARVLQGAETQYF.

Of note for this clone: The read ends 3 residues shy of where the CDR3 ends; the end is completed using the germline J gene. The chain is built from TRBV7-6 and TRBJ2-2; TRBD1 is a possible D gene (5 bases). Trimming pared 5 bases from V and 0 bases from J, leaving 7 bases between. The CDR3 sequence is 14 residues long. Germline CDR1 SGHVS, CDR2 FNYEAQ. Incomplete CDR3 DNA: TGTGCCAGCAGCGAAGGGGCGAACACCGGGGAG. This gives the protein CASSEGANTGE. The entire CDR3 sequence reads CASSEGANTGELFF.

On this clone: The read stops 3 residues short of the end of the CDR3; the missing end is completed from the germline J gene. This chain connects TRBV7-6 to TRBJ2-7; TRBD2 might be the D (6 bases). Germline V lookup: CDR1 SGHVS, CDR2 FNYEAQ. Trimming pared 5 bases from V and 5 bases from J, leaving 13 bases between. The CDR3 runs 13 residues. The CDR3 bases that were read are TGTGCCAGCAGCCTCTTAGCGGCCAACGAG. This gives the protein CASSLLAANE. The full CDR3 protein is CASSLLAANEQYF.

About this clone: The DNA ends 3 residues before the CDR3 does, and the rest of the CDR3 is filled in from the germline J gene. The V call is TRBV5-6, the J call TRBJ2-5, with 7 bases lining up with TRBD1. The CDR3 is 14 residues long. Per germline, CDR1 SGHDT and CDR2 YYEEEE. J was trimmed by 7 bases and V by 1 base; bases with no gene match: 7. The sequenced part of the CDR3 DNA is TGTGCCAGCAGCTTGAACCGACAGGGAGCGACC. It translates to CASSLNRQGAT. The whole CDR3 region reads CASSLNRQGATQYF.

Worth noting for this clone: Read coverage stops 3 residues before the CDR3 terminus; the germline J gene supplies the remainder. The chain is built from TRBV18 and TRBJ2-2; TRBD1 matches 7 bases. Germline loops: CDR1 KGHSH, CDR2 LQKENI. V trimming: 2 bases; J trimming: 4 bases; junction bases outside the gene matches: 7. The CDR3 contains 16 residues. The CDR3 spells CASSPARQGVTGELFF. The CDR3 bases that were read are TGTGCCAGCTCACCAGCGCGGCAGGGGGTCACCGGGGAG.

Remarks on this clone: The read comes to an end 3 residues before the CDR3 does, leaving the germline J gene to fill in the end. This sequence joins TRBV9 and TRBJ2-3; 8 nucleotides match TRBD2. Germline CDR1 SGDLS, CDR2 YYNGEE. The J segment lost 3 bases and the V segment lost 3 bases, leaving 9 bases of the junction unmatched. This CDR3 is built from 16 residues. This CDR3 reads CASSDPAGAITDTQYF. CDR3 bases read: TGTGCCAGCAGCGACCCAGCGGGAGCGATAACAGATACG.

Comments on this clone: The sequence runs out 3 residues before the end of the CDR3; the remainder is reconstructed from the germline J gene. The V gene is TRBV19, the J gene TRBJ1-5; tentatively, D is TRBD1 (5 bases). V dropped 0 bases and J dropped 7 bases, with 10 bases sitting between them. The germline V gene encodes CDR1 LNHDA and CDR2 SQIVND (reference sequence). This CDR3 has 14 residues. The CDR3 here is CASSIDSGSQPQHF. CDR3 DNA, as far as it was read: TGTGCCAGTAGTATAGACTCAGGGTCCCAGCCC.

As regards this clone: The CDR3 end is not reached by the read, which stops 3 residues before it; the germline J gene fills it in. The chain employs TRBV20-1 and TRBJ2-3; 7 bases fit TRBD1. The CDR3 is 15 residues long. CDR1 is DFQATT and CDR2 is SNEGSKA in the germline V gene (reference sequence). V dropped 6 bases and J dropped 0; count of bases not matched to a gene: 9. CDR3 region: CSAPGTVISTDTQYF. The CDR3 DNA, read in part, is TGCAGTGCCCCCGGGACAGTAATTAGCACAGATACG.

Concerning this clone: The read finishes 3 residues shy of the CDR3 end, and the germline J gene is used to complete it. The V call is TRBV6-2 or TRBV6-3, the J call TRBJ2-7; 8 bases line up with TRBD2. V was clipped by 6 bases and J by 0 bases; unmatched bases: 13. The germline gives CDR1 MNHEY, CDR2 SVGEGT. This CDR3 spans 17 amino acids. The sequenced part of the CDR3 DNA is TGTGCCAGCAGCAGCTTTCGGAGTAGCGGGACCTCCTACGAG. Translated: CASSSFRSSGTSYE. In full, the CDR3 is CASSSFRSSGTSYEQYF.

About this clone: Sequencing ends 3 residues short of the CDR3 end; the germline J gene provides the rest. The chain has TRBV30 and TRBJ2-1; 7 bases align to TRBD2. CDR3 length: 13 amino acids. Germline assignment: CDR1 GTSNPN and CDR2 SVGIG (reference sequence). V gave up 3 bases and J gave up 3 bases; unmatched junction bases: 2. CDR3 DNA, as far as it was read: TGTGCCTGGAGCCTAGCGGACTACAATGAG. Translated, it gives CAWSLADYNE. The whole CDR3 sequence reads CAWSLADYNEQFF.

In the case of this clone: The observed sequence ends 3 residues before the CDR3 terminus, with the missing tail filled in from the germline J gene. This chain uses TRBV19 with TRBJ2-7, with TRBD1 identical over 9 bases. Germline CDR1 is LNHDA and CDR2 is SQIVND (reference sequence). The junction had 3 bases not matched to a gene; V was cut back by 6 bases and J by 3 bases. This CDR3 is 13 amino acids long. The CDR3 here is CASSEGQGYEQYF. Partial CDR3 DNA: TGTGCCAGTAGCGAGGGACAGGGCTACGAG.

On this clone: The CDR3 is cut off 3 residues early in the read; its end comes from the germline J gene. The rearrangement uses TRBV2 and TRBJ2-1, with 8 bases identical to TRBD2. Looked up from germline, CDR1 is SNHLY and CDR2 is FYNNEI. V dropped 8 bases and J dropped 5; count of bases not matched to a gene: 11. The CDR3 is 15 residues long. Partial CDR3 DNA: TGTGCCAGCCGGACGACTAGCGAGAAGAACAATGAG. It encodes CASRTTSEKNNE. The whole CDR3 protein is CASRTTSEKNNEQFF.

The chain's CDR3 is CASSIPPSETQYF. Incomplete CDR3 DNA: TGTGCCAGTAGTATCCCCCCATCCGAGACC. The chain is built from TRBV19 and TRBJ2-5, with D unclear. The read ends 3 residues shy of where the CDR3 ends; the end is completed using the germline J gene. The CDR3 runs 13 residues. The germline V gene encodes CDR1 LNHDA and CDR2 SQIVND (reference sequence). The V end lost 3 bases, the J end lost 5 bases, and 10 bases lay between the germline ends.

As for this clone: The read terminates 3 residues before the CDR3 end, so the remaining end is supplied by the germline J gene. The genes are TRBV30 and TRBJ2-7; 7 nucleotides line up with TRBD1. CDR1 is GTSNPN and CDR2 is SVGIG in the germline V gene (reference sequence). This CDR3 contains 13 residues. The V segment lost 0 bases and the J segment 3 bases; nucleotides outside the gene matches: 2. Incomplete CDR3 DNA: TGTGCCTGGAGTGTAGGGGGCGGCTACGAG. Translating gives CAWSVGGGYE. The whole CDR3 sequence is CAWSVGGGYEQYF.

A remark on this clone: The read ends 3 residues early relative to the CDR3; the germline J gene fills the gap. The V and J genes are TRBV19 and TRBJ2-1, with TRBD2 matching 12 bases. The CDR3 has 15 residues. V lost 5 bases to trimming and J lost 4 bases; unmatched junction nucleotides: 3. Germline V gene sequence: CDR1 LNHDA, CDR2 SQIVND (reference sequence). Partial CDR3 DNA: TGTGCCAGTAGTCCGCTAGCGGGAGGGTACAATGAG. Encoded protein: CASSPLAGGYNE. The full-length CDR3 reads as CASSPLAGGYNEQFF.

Details on this clone: The read halts 3 residues ahead of the CDR3 end, with the missing end drawn from the germline J gene. The chain couples TRBV19 to TRBJ2-1; TRBD2 matches 9 bases. This CDR3 region has 15 residues. The germline V gene encodes CDR1 LNHDA and CDR2 SQIVND (reference sequence). V was clipped by 5 bases and J by 9 bases; unmatched bases: 11. This CDR3 reads CASSPVAGGPGEQFF. CDR3 DNA (partial): TGTGCCAGTAGTCCGGTGGCGGGAGGGCCTGGTGAG.

Comment on this clone: The read ends 3 residues early relative to the CDR3; the germline J gene fills the gap. The rearrangement joins TRBV6-4 to TRBJ2-1; TRBD2 might be the D (6 bases). Germline V gene sequence: CDR1 MRHNA, CDR2 SNTAGT. There are 15 residues in the CDR3. With 6 bases removed from V and 4 bases from J, the gap between germline ends came to 16 bases. The CDR3 reads CASSPMGGSYNEQFF. The part of the CDR3 DNA that was read is TGTGCCAGCAGCCCGATGGGGGGTTCATACAATGAG.

With regard to this clone: The CDR3 end falls 3 residues outside the read, so it is completed with the germline J gene. J is TRBJ2-1 and V is TRBV7-8; TRBD1 might be the D (5 bases). Germline loops: CDR1 SGHVS, CDR2 FQNEAQ. Between the trimmed V and J ends, which lost 5 bases and 0 bases, there was a span of 11 bases. CDR3 size: 15 residues. The sequenced part of the CDR3 DNA is TGTGCCAGCAGCCAACACCAGGGCTCCTACAATGAG. It yields the protein CASSQHQGSYNE. The full-length CDR3 reads as CASSQHQGSYNEQFF.

Concerning this clone itself: The read is 3 residues too short to cover the CDR3 end, so that end is filled in from the germline J gene. The rearrangement uses TRBV6-1 and TRBJ2-7, with 9 positions matching TRBD2. The CDR3 length is 15 residues. CDR1 is MNHNS and CDR2 is SASEGT in the germline V gene. V lost 2 bases and J lost 4; bases outside the gene matches: 6. The sequenced CDR3 bases are TGTGCCAGCAGTGAAAGTACTAGCGGGCCGTACGAG. Its translation: CASSESTSGPYE. The whole CDR3 reads CASSESTSGPYEQYF.

Details on this clone: The CDR3 is cut off 3 residues early in the read; its end comes from the germline J gene. The J gene is TRBJ2-5, the V gene TRBV20-1, with TRBD2 identical over 12 bases. The CDR3 totals 14 residues. Germline values: CDR1 DFQATT, CDR2 SNEGSKA (reference sequence). J gave up 5 bases and V 3 bases, and 4 bases lay outside the gene matches. Incomplete CDR3 DNA: TGCAGTGCTAGTCTAACTAGCGGGAGGGAGACC. Its protein product is CSASLTSGRET. The complete CDR3 sequence is CSASLTSGRETQYF.

Remarks on this clone: The read gets to within 3 residues of the CDR3 end, and the germline J gene fills in the rest. This chain joins TRBV19 and TRBJ2-7, with TRBD2 matching over 7 bases. Germline CDR1 is LNHDA and CDR2 is SQIVND (reference sequence). The CDR3 spans 14 residues. V was pared by 4 bases and J by 4 bases, with 7 bases of the junction left unmatched. The CDR3 loop is CASSTLSGRYEQYF. The DNA read from the CDR3 is TGTGCCAGTAGTACCCTTAGCGGGCGGTACGAG.

Details on this clone: The DNA ends 3 residues before the CDR3 does, and the rest of the CDR3 is filled in from the germline J gene. The J gene is TRBJ1-1, the V gene TRBV20-1; D remains unclear. This CDR3 is built from 15 residues. Trimming took off 0 bases at V and 0 bases at J, with 11 bases between the two ends. Germline V gene sequence: CDR1 DFQATT, CDR2 SNEGSKA (reference sequence). The chain's CDR3 is CSARDIEQLNTEAFF. The sequenced part of the CDR3 DNA is TGCAGTGCTAGAGATATAGAACAGCTGAACACTGAA.

As for this clone: Read sequence stops 3 residues before the CDR3 end, and the germline J gene provides the missing end. V is TRBV10-3 and J is TRBJ2-7, with D possibly TRBD2 on 5 matching bases. The V gene's germline CDR1 is ENHRY and CDR2 SYGVKD. Trimming pared 2 bases from V and 1 base from J, leaving 15 bases between. The CDR3 has 16 amino acids. The CDR3 bases that were read are TGTGCCATCAGTGAGCTTGAAGCGGTATCGTCCTACGAG. The encoded protein is CAISELEAVSSYE. The CDR3 in full is CAISELEAVSSYEQYF.

Turning to this clone: The read falls 3 residues short of the CDR3 end, and the missing part is taken from the germline J gene. This chain connects TRBV7-9 to TRBJ1-1; D possibly corresponds to TRBD1 (5 bases). V shed 6 bases and J shed 3 bases, with 14 bases lying between them. The CDR3 extends over 14 amino acids. Germline CDR1 SEHNR, CDR2 FQNEAQ (reference sequence). CDR3 bases read: TGTGCCAGCAGTGTAGATACGGGGGACACTGAA. Its protein is CASSVDTGDTE. The whole CDR3 region reads CASSVDTGDTEAFF.

With regard to this clone: The CDR3 goes on 3 residues after the read ends, and that part is filled in from the germline J gene. This chain uses TRBV19 with TRBJ1-5; 7 bases fit TRBD1. This CDR3 comprises 15 residues. The V segment lost 6 bases and the J segment 0 bases; nucleotides outside the gene matches: 5. The germline V gene has CDR1 LNHDA and CDR2 SQIVND (reference sequence). The covered CDR3 bases are TGTGCCAGTAGCGGGACAGCCGATAGCAATCAGCCC. This codes for CASSGTADSNQP. The full CDR3 protein reads CASSGTADSNQPQHF.